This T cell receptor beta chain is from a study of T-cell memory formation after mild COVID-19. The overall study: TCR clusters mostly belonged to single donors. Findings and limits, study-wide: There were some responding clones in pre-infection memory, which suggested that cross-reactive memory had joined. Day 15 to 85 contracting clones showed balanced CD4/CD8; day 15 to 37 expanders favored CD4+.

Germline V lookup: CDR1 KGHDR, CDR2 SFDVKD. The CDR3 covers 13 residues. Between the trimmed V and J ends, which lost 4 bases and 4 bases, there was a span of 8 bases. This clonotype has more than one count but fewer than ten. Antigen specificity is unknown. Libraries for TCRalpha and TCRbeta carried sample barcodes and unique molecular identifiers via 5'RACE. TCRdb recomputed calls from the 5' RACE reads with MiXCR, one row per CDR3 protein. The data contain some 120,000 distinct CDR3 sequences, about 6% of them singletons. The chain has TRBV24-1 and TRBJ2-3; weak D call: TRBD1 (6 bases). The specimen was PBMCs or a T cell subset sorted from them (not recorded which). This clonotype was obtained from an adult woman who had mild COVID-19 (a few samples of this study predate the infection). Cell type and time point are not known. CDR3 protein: CATSDYRADTQYF. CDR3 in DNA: TGTGCCACCAGTGACTACAGGGCAGATACGCAGTATTTT.